One and the same sample provided the 21 T cell receptor beta chains below, sequenced in a study of T-cell memory formation after mild COVID-19. TCRdb analysed the 5' RACE reads with MiXCR anew, one entry per CDR3 protein. In the table there are roughly 58,000 distinct CDR3 sequences, approximately 9.5% of which are singletons. The sample taken for sequencing was PBMCs or a T cell subset sorted from them (not recorded which). The receptors derive from a man aged 18-30 years who had mild COVID-19 (a few samples of this study predate the infection). Cell type and time point are not known.

At least ten counts were recorded for this clonotype. V usage is TRBV15 and J usage is TRBJ2-5, with 8 nucleotides matching TRBD1. Germline trimming cut 5 bases from V and 2 bases from J; bases unmatched to any gene: 10. In germline, CDR1 is LNHNV, CDR2 YYDKDF (reference sequence). The CDR3 is 16 amino acids. CDR3 coding DNA: TGTGCCACCAGCTCAATTCGACAGGGGCCTCAAGAGACCCAGTACTTC. It specifies CATSSIRQGPQETQYF.

This clonotype turned up a few times. The rearrangement links TRBV10-3 to TRBJ2-5; 16 bases fit TRBD2. CDR1 ENHRY and CDR2 SYGVKD come from the germline V gene. V lost 0 bases, J lost 1 base, and 8 bases stayed unmatched. This CDR3 spans 20 amino acids. For the CDR3, the DNA is TGTGCCATCAGTGAGTCGACACCGGGACTAGCGGGGGGGCCCCAAGAGACCCAGTACTTC. It translates to CAISESTPGLAGGPQETQYF.

This clonotype was detected many times. The rearrangement joins TRBV7-2 to TRBJ1-1; no clear D gene. There are 13 residues in the CDR3. CDR1 is SGHTA, CDR2 FQGNSA, per germline. Deletions cut 7 bases from V and 1 base from J, with 10 bases between. CDR3 protein: CASTPQQNTEAFF. In DNA, the CDR3 is TGTGCCAGCACCCCCCAACAGAACACTGAAGCTTTCTTT.

The genes are TRBV29-1 and TRBJ2-3; D is unresolved. CDR1 SQVTM and CDR2 ANQGSEA come from the germline V gene. CDR3 length: 15 amino acids. V was trimmed by 4 bases and J by 4 bases, leaving 18 bases between them. For the CDR3, the DNA is TGCAGCGTTGGCGGCCCAATAACAGCCCCAGATACGCAGTATTTT. Protein sequence: CSVGGPITAPDTQYF.

The J gene is TRBJ2-2, the V gene TRBV19; D unclear. The germline V gene encodes CDR1 LNHDA and CDR2 SQIVND (reference sequence). Between the trimmed V and J ends, which lost 6 bases and 1 base, there was a span of 12 bases. This CDR3 has 15 residues. Here the CDR3 reads CASRSVSLNTGELFF. CDR3 nucleotide sequence: TGTGCCAGTAGGTCAGTCAGCCTGAACACCGGGGAGCTGTTTTTT.

This clonotype appeared a few times. The gene calls are TRBV4-2 and TRBJ2-3; D is perhaps TRBD1 (5 bases). Trimming pared 4 bases from V and 1 base from J, leaving 12 bases between. This CDR3 spans 15 amino acids. The V gene's germline CDR1 is LGHNA and CDR2 YNFKEQ. The CDR3 coding sequence is TGTGCCAGCAGCCCTAAAGAACAGGGCACAGATACGCAGTATTTT. This sequence encodes CASSPKEQGTDTQYF.

The V and J genes are TRBV12-3 or TRBV12-4 and TRBJ2-2, with a tentative D call TRBD1 (6 bases). The V end was cut by 2 bases, the J end by 5 bases, with 12 bases between. This CDR3 comprises 15 residues. CDR3 in amino acids: CASSLSGVVTGELFF. DNA for the CDR3: TGTGCCAGCAGTTTATCAGGGGTTGTAACCGGGGAGCTGTTTTTT.

There are a few counts of this clonotype. The chain joins TRBV4-3 to TRBJ2-7; D is undetermined. Germline V gene data show CDR1 as LGHNA and CDR2 as YSLEER. V shed 1 base and J shed 0 bases, with 7 bases lying between them. This CDR3 has 14 residues. The CDR3 DNA reads as TGCGCCAGCAGCCAAGTCCGAGTCTCCTACGAGCAGTACTTC. It yields the protein CASSQVRVSYEQYF.

V and J are TRBV7-2 and TRBJ2-5; 7 bases fit TRBD1. Trimming removed 3 bases from V and 4 bases from J; junction bases left unmatched: 2. The CDR3 is 13 amino acids. Germline-derived CDR1 and CDR2 are SGHTA and FQGNSA. This CDR3 is CASSFSGGETQYF. CDR3 DNA sequence: TGTGCCAGCAGCTTTTCAGGGGGAGAGACCCAGTACTTC.

Relative to its sample, this clonotype is medium-sized. The gene calls are TRBV5-1 and TRBJ2-1, with 7 nucleotides matching TRBD2. The CDR3 totals 13 residues. Germline lookup yields CDR1 SGHRS and CDR2 YFSETQ. V gave up 7 bases and J gave up 9 bases; unmatched junction bases: 10. CDR3 DNA: TGCGCCAGCTTCCTGACGGGGGGAAGTGAGCAGTTCTTC. Its translation: CASFLTGGSEQFF.

This clonotype has just a few counts. This chain joins TRBV7-2 and TRBJ2-3, with 10 nucleotides matching TRBD1. Trimming cost V 5 bases and J 14 bases; bases outside gene matches: 19. CDR1 is SGHTA and CDR2 is FQGNSA in the germline V gene. CDR3 length: 16 amino acids. CDR3 in DNA: TGTGCCAGCAGCCCCGCTGGACCGGGACAGGGGTCGTTAGGGTATTTT. Translating it yields CASSPAGPGQGSLGYF. Supplemented by reference TRBV7-2 and TRBJ2-3, the full variable domain reads GAGVSQSPSNKVTEKGKDVELRCDPISGHTALYWYRQSLGQGLEFLIYFQGNSAPDKSGLPSDRFSAERTGGSVSTLTIQRTQQEDSAVYLCASSPAGPGQGSLGYFGPGTRLTVL.

V gene TRBV5-6 combines with J gene TRBJ2-7; TRBD2 is a possible D gene (6 bases). Germline V gives CDR1 SGHDT, CDR2 YYEEEE. The CDR3 is 13 amino acids. Trimming pared 2 bases from V and 5 bases from J, leaving 11 bases between. The CDR3: CASSLTGEDEQYF. DNA for the CDR3: TGTGCCAGCAGCTTAACGGGGGAAGACGAGCAGTACTTC.

This clonotype was detected a few times. The V and J genes are TRBV7-2 and TRBJ1-2; TRBD1 matches at 8 bases. This CDR3 has 16 residues. V trimming: 4 bases; J trimming: 4 bases; junction bases outside the gene matches: 11. Germline V lookup: CDR1 SGHTA, CDR2 FQGNSA. The CDR3 nucleotides are TGTGCCAGCAGCTCAAGACTAGGGCAGGGGGCCTATGGCTACACCTTC. Its protein product is CASSSRLGQGAYGYTF.

The chain recombines TRBV7-9 with TRBJ1-2; D not resolved. The germline V gene has CDR1 SEHNR and CDR2 FQNEAQ (reference sequence). This CDR3 is 11 amino acids long. The V and J ends lost 6 bases and 12 bases respectively, with 14 bases between them. CDR3 sequence: CASRPPEVHTF. DNA for the CDR3: TGTGCCAGCAGACCCCCCGAGGTCCACACCTTC.

The rearrangement links TRBV20-1 to TRBJ2-3; D unresolved. The CDR3 is made up of 10 amino acids. Germline CDR1 DFQATT, CDR2 SNEGSKA (reference sequence). Trimming removed 5 bases from V and 5 bases from J, with 5 bases in between. Here the CDR3 DNA reads TGCAGTGCTGGGAAAGATACGCAGTATTTT. The encoded protein is CSAGKDTQYF.

This clonotype was recorded many times. CDR3 sequence: CASSLAAGLQETQYF. The CDR3 DNA reads TGTGCCAGCAGTTTAGCAGCGGGGTTACAAGAGACCCAGTACTTC. This rearrangement joins TRBV12-3 or TRBV12-4 to TRBJ2-5, with TRBD2 matching 7 bases. The length of the CDR3 is 15 residues. V was pared by 0 bases and J by 2 bases, with 3 bases of the junction left unmatched.

The genes are TRBV11-2 and TRBJ2-5; 11 nucleotides line up with TRBD1. CDR1 is SGHAT and CDR2 is FQNNGV in the germline V gene. V lost 5 bases and J lost 5; bases outside the gene matches: 7. The CDR3 sequence is 15 residues long. CDR3 in DNA: TGTGCCAGCAGCCGGGACAGGGGGACGGGGGAGACCCAGTACTTC. This translates into CASSRDRGTGETQYF.

The chain is built from TRBV20-1 and TRBJ2-5; 8 bases fit TRBD2. With 6 bases clipped from V and 5 bases from J, the junction kept 11 bases outside the gene matches. CDR1 and CDR2 from the germline V gene are DFQATT and SNEGSKA (reference sequence). This CDR3 is built from 14 residues. The CDR3 DNA sequence: TGCAGTGCCCCGCCAAGCGGGGGTCGGGAGACCCAGTACTTC. Amino acids: CSAPPSGGRETQYF.

This clonotype was counted ten times or more. This sequence joins TRBV7-9 and TRBJ2-5, with 9 positions matching TRBD1. Germline V gene sequence: CDR1 SEHNR, CDR2 FQNEAQ (reference sequence). V shed 5 bases, J shed 7 bases, and the junction held 8 bases outside the gene matches. The CDR3 has 14 residues. The chain's CDR3 is CASSLPRTGATQYF. CDR3 nucleotides: TGTGCCAGCAGCCTACCGAGGACAGGGGCGACCCAGTACTTC.

The rearrangement joins TRBV6-6 to TRBJ2-5, with a tentative D call TRBD1 (6 bases). There are 13 residues in the CDR3. The ends were cut back, 6 bases at V and 1 base at J, with 9 bases in the middle. Germline assignment: CDR1 MNHNY and CDR2 SVGAGI (reference sequence). CDR3 bases: TGTGCCAGCAGGGACAGACCCCAAGAGACCCAGTACTTC. Translating gives CASRDRPQETQYF.

This clonotype was counted only a few times. This chain links TRBV6-5 with TRBJ2-2, with 9 bases matching TRBD2. Trimming removed 10 bases from V and 6 bases from J; junction bases left unmatched: 6. The CDR3 spans 13 residues. The V gene's germline CDR1 is MNHEY and CDR2 SVGAGI. CDR3 DNA: TGTGCCACCATAGGACTAGCGCCCGGGGAGCTGTTTTTT. Translating it yields CATIGLAPGELFF.